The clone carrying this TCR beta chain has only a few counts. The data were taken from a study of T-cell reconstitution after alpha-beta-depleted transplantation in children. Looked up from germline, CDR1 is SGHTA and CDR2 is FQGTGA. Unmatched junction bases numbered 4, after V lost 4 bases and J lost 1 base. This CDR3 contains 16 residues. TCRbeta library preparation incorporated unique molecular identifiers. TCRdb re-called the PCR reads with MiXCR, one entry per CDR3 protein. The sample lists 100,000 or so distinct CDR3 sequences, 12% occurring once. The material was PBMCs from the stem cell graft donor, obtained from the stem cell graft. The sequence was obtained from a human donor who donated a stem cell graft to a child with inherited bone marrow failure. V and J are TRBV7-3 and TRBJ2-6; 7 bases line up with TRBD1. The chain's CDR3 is CASSYGTASGANVLTF. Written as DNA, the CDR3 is TGTGCCAGCAGCTACGGGACAGCATCTGGGGCCAACGTCCTGACTTTC.